A selection of T cell receptor beta chains follows, all from one sample in a study of T-cell reconstitution after alpha-beta-depleted transplantation in children. TCRdb passed the PCR reads through MiXCR, listing each CDR3 protein once. The sample lists 200,000 to 300,000 distinct CDR3 sequences, roughly a quarter occurring once. Sequenced here: PBMCs, mostly from graft donor cells, sampled 360 days after TCRalphabeta/CD19-depleted stem cell transplant. These receptor sequences come from a female patient aged 2 to 10 who had a stem cell transplant for congenital amegakaryocytic thrombocytopenia, so the T cells may come from the graft donor. Both conserved end residues are part of each CDR3.

V,J,CDR3
TRBV7-2,TRBJ2-5,CASSPGPKQETQYF
TRBV24-1,TRBJ2-1,CATSATKGLAGWLNEQFF
TRBV10-3,TRBJ2-2,CASQPTNTGELFF
TRBV15,TRBJ2-4,CATSRDPGQGYIQYF
TRBV29-1,TRBJ2-7,CSVGRGEKYEQYF
TRBV21-1,TRBJ1-2,CASSKDASPTYGYTF
TRBV30,TRBJ2-7,CAWSVGRGRDEQYF
TRBV3-1,TRBJ2-3,CASSQDVLAGDTDTQYF
TRBV9,TRBJ2-1,CASSVTSGGGLNEQFF
TRBV2,TRBJ2-7,CASGQNPVGYEQYF
TRBV28,TRBJ1-2,CASSLSGVYGYTF
TRBV12-3/TRBV12-4,TRBJ1-2,CASSSRRELPANYGYTF
TRBV4-1,TRBJ1-2,CASSQGSRADYYGYPF
TRBV29-1,TRBJ1-2,CSAEVTGTGFYGYTF
TRBV30,TRBJ1-1,CAWGTYTEAFF
TRBV9,TRBJ1-1,CASSVAAINTEAFF
TRBV29-1,TRBJ2-3,CSLRGRGKDTQYF
TRBV28,TRBJ2-5,CASSFGRGPGETQYF
TRBV6-1,TRBJ2-7,CASSVADSYEQYF
TRBV2,TRBJ2-5,CASTGSGNQETQYF
TRBV6-2/TRBV6-3,TRBJ2-3,CASSYSVALRTDTQYF
TRBV5-1,TRBJ1-5,CASSLAGDRNQPQHF
TRBV7-3,TRBJ2-1,CASSLNRAGEQFF
TRBV28,TRBJ2-2,CASSVGPGDTGELFF
TRBV4-1,TRBJ2-7,CASSQDPYDRRYEQYF
TRBV4-3,TRBJ2-5,CASSQDLASGRETQYF
TRBV27,TRBJ1-4,CASRASGTGGKKLFF
TRBV5-1,TRBJ1-2,CASSPRYSGTDYGYTF
TRBV20-1,TRBJ1-2,CSAPYGYTF
TRBV11-3,TRBJ2-5,CTSSLLAGTEETQYF
TRBV12-3/TRBV12-4,TRBJ2-3,CASAAGHMDTQYF
TRBV18,TRBJ2-3,CASATSTDTQYF